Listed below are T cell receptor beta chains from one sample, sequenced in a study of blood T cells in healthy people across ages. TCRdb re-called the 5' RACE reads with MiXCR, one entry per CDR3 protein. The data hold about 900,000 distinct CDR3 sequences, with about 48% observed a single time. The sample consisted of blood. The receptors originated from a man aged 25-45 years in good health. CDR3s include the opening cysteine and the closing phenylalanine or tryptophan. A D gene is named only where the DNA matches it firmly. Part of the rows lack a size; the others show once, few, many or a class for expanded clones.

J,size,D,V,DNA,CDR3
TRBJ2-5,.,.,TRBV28,TGTGCCAGCAGCTCCCTTAGACGTGGGGAGACCCAGTACTTC,CASSSLRRGETQYF
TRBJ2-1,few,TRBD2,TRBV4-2,TGTGCCAGCAGTCTTAGCGGGGGGGGTGGATACAATGAGCAGTTCTTC,CASSLSGGGGYNEQFF
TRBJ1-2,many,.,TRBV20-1,TGCAGTGCTACGACAGCTAACTATGGCTACACCTTC,CSATTANYGYTF
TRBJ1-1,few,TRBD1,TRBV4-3,TGCGCCAGCAGCCAAGATACGGGACAGGGTTTAGGAGCTTTCTTT,CASSQDTGQGLGAFF
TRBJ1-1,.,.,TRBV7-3,TGTGCCAGCAGCTTAAGTCGGACGGAGATGAACACTGAAGCTTTCTTT,CASSLSRTEMNTEAFF
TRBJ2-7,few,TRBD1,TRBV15,TGTGCCACCAGCACACATGACAGGGGAAGCGAGCAGTACTTC,CATSTHDRGSEQYF
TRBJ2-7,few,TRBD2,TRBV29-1,TGCAGCGTGGGGGGGATTTTGGGTACCCACGAGCAGTACTTC,CSVGGILGTHEQYF
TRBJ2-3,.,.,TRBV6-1,TGTGCCAGCAGTGACCCAGATACGCAGTATTTT,CASSDPDTQYF
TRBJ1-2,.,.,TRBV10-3,TGTGCCATACAAGGATTCCCCTATGGCTACACCTTT,CAIQGFPYGYTF
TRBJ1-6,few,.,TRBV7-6,TGTGCCAGCAATGCCTCACCTAGTTCACCCCTCCACTTT,CASNASPSSPLHF
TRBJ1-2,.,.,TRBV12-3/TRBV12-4,TGTGCCAGCAGTGAACCAGTGGACGATGGCTACACCTTC,CASSEPVDDGYTF